This T cell receptor beta chain was obtained from a study of read filtering for tumor transcriptome and immune sequencing. The wider study: Mean patient age was roughly 61 years, range roughly 47 to 90; 17 male, over twelve female. Per sample, TCR-region reads ranged about 4.05 to 10.27 million by IR-seq, about 80 to 1,400 by RNA-seq.

Molecular barcoded adaptors covering alpha/delta and beta/gamma chains were used on around 400 ng RNA. MiXCR, run by TCRdb on the reads, gives a single entry per CDR3 protein. This sample yields approximately 50,000 distinct CDR3 sequences, of which 20% to 25% are seen a single time; about 18% belongs to the top ten. This clonotype was picked up many times. The junction shows a germline mismatch at one end, possibly a read error. The CDR3 sequence is 14 residues long. Per the germline V gene, CDR1 is SGHAT and CDR2 is FQNNGV. This receptor was taken from a donor aged 40 or over with multiple myeloma. V is TRBV11-2 and J is TRBJ2-5; tentative D call: TRBD1 (6 bases). The sequencing input was a population of CD138-negative cells sorted from bone marrow. CDR3 in amino acids: CASTLIEGGETQYF. The CDR3 DNA is TGTGCCAGCACCTTAATAGAAGGGGGAGAGACCCAGTACTTC.